This is a list of T cell receptor beta chains from one sample in a study of T-cell reconstitution after alpha-beta-depleted transplantation in children. TCRdb reanalysed the PCR reads using MiXCR and keeps one entry per CDR3 protein. Altogether approximately 800,000 distinct CDR3 sequences are present, roughly 15% being singletons, with the ten largest covering roughly 5%. The source was PBMCs, mostly from graft donor cells, collected 360 days after TCRalphabeta/CD19-depleted stem cell transplant. These receptors were obtained from a male patient younger than 18 who had a stem cell transplant for acute lymphoblastic leukemia, so the T cells may come from the graft donor. Both conserved end residues are part of each CDR3. A D gene is named only where the DNA matches it firmly. Size values are once, few and many counts, or a class for expanded clones, and some rows have none.

len	abundance	v_gene	d_gene	j_gene	CDR3nt	CDR3aa
15	NA	TRBV20-1	TRBD2	TRBJ2-1	TGCAGTGCACCGCTAGCGGGAGTGACCTACAATGAGCAGTTCTTC	CSAPLAGVTYNEQFF
15	few	TRBV3-1	NA	TRBJ2-3	TGTGCCAGCAGCCAAGACGTCAGATTCACAGATACGCAGTATTTT	CASSQDVRFTDTQYF
15	few	TRBV7-9	TRBD1	TRBJ2-5	TGTGCCAGCAGTTTTCGTGACAGGGACCAAGAGACCCAGTACTTC	CASSFRDRDQETQYF
14	NA	TRBV7-9	NA	TRBJ2-1	TGTGCCAGCAGCTTAGCGGTCGGTTGGAATGAGCAGTTCTTC	CASSLAVGWNEQFF
14	many	TRBV15	NA	TRBJ2-5	TGTGCCACCAGTGGAACAGTTTGGGCAGAGACCCAGTACTTC	CATSGTVWAETQYF
16	many	TRBV9	NA	TRBJ2-1	TGTGCCAGCAGCTTGCTTTTAAGCGGCTCACGATATGAGCAGTTCTTC	CASSLLLSGSRYEQFF
11	few	TRBV29-1	NA	TRBJ2-1	TGCAGCGTTGGAGGATTCAATGAGCAGTTCTTC	CSVGGFNEQFF
12	NA	TRBV20-1	NA	TRBJ2-3	TGCAGTGCTACGCTCAACACAGATACGCAGTATTTT	CSATLNTDTQYF
16	few	TRBV7-9	NA	TRBJ2-2	TGTGCCAGCAGCTTAATCTCGGGAGTCAATCCCGGGGAGCTGTTTTTT	CASSLISGVNPGELFF
12	many	TRBV12-3/TRBV12-4	NA	TRBJ1-2	TGTGCCAGCAGTGGGGGCCGAAATGGCTACACCTTC	CASSGGRNGYTF
17	few	TRBV5-1	NA	TRBJ1-5	TGCGCCAGCAGCTTGGGGGGCCTACAGGGTACCAATCAGCCCCAGCATTTT	CASSLGGLQGTNQPQHF
19	many	TRBV3-1	TRBD2	TRBJ2-3	TGTGCCAGCAGGCAAGTGCCCCTCGGAAGCGGGAGATTTGGGTATACGCAGTATTTT	CASRQVPLGSGRFGYTQYF
16	NA	TRBV4-2	TRBD1	TRBJ1-5	TGTGCCAGCAGCCGTACTCCGGGACAGGGGGGCCAGCCCCAGCATTTT	CASSRTPGQGGQPQHF
16	NA	TRBV21-1	NA	TRBJ1-4	TGTGCCAGCAGCAAAGCCGGACAGGGTGAAGGGGAAAAACTGTTTTTT	CASSKAGQGEGEKLFF
14	few	TRBV9	NA	TRBJ2-1	TGTGCCAGCAGCGTAGAGAGGGGGAGCCATGAGCAGTTCTTC	CASSVERGSHEQFF
14	NA	TRBV10-3	NA	TRBJ2-7	TGTGCCATCAGTCCCGGGACGGAAACCTACGAGCAGTACTTC	CAISPGTETYEQYF
14	NA	TRBV2	NA	TRBJ2-7	TGTGCCAGCCCGGCGGACATAAACACCTACGAGCAGTACTTC	CASPADINTYEQYF
18	NA	TRBV11-1	TRBD1	TRBJ2-7	TGTGCCAGCAGCCCCCCTCGGGGCGGGACAGGTTGGGGGTACGAGCAGTACTTC	CASSPPRGGTGWGYEQYF
15	NA	TRBV15	NA	TRBJ2-7	TGTGCCACCAGCAGAGATCCGGGATTGAATTACGAGCAGTACTTC	CATSRDPGLNYEQYF
15	NA	TRBV4-1	NA	TRBJ1-1	TGCGCCAGCAGCCATCTTACAGGGATTGGGACTGAAGCTTTCTTT	CASSHLTGIGTEAFF
13	few	TRBV6-1	NA	TRBJ1-1	TGTGCCAGCAGCCACCGACCCACCCCGCAAGCTTTCTTT	CASSHRPTPQAFF
15	few	TRBV11-3	NA	TRBJ1-1	TGTGCCAGCAGCCCCCAGGGGCAATTATGGACTGAAGCTTTCTTT	CASSPQGQLWTEAFF
16	NA	TRBV4-2	TRBD2	TRBJ2-7	TGTGCCAGCAGCCAAAGGGGACTAGCGGGAGACTACGAGCAGTACTTC	CASSQRGLAGDYEQYF
16	few	TRBV5-1	NA	TRBJ1-5	TGCGCCAGCAGCTTGGAGCCCGGGATCGGCAATCAGCCCCAGCATTTT	CASSLEPGIGNQPQHF
14	NA	TRBV5-1	TRBD1	TRBJ2-1	TGCGCCAGCAGCTTTACCCGGACAGGGGGCGAGCAGTTCTTC	CASSFTRTGGEQFF
14	few	TRBV6-5	NA	TRBJ2-5	TGTGCCAGCAGTTACTCGACGAACGGGGAGACCCAGTACTTC	CASSYSTNGETQYF
13	few	TRBV5-1	NA	TRBJ1-3	TGCGCCAGCAGCCATGACACTGGAAACACCATATATTTT	CASSHDTGNTIYF
16	NA	TRBV5-6	TRBD1	TRBJ2-1	TGTGCCAGCAGCGGGGGACAGGTCCTCTCCTACAATGAGCAGTTCTTC	CASSGGQVLSYNEQFF
14	NA	TRBV3-1	NA	TRBJ1-1	TGTGCCATCAGTTTAGGGTTGATGAACACTGAAGCTTTCTTT	CAISLGLMNTEAFF
15	NA	TRBV7-6	TRBD2	TRBJ2-5	TGTGCCAGCAGCCCCTCGGCTAGCGGACAAGAGACCCAGTACTTC	CASSPSASGQETQYF
14	NA	TRBV5-1	NA	TRBJ2-5	TGCGCCAGCAGCCCACAGATGTACCAAGAGACCCAGTACTTC	CASSPQMYQETQYF
16	few	TRBV12-3/TRBV12-4	NA	TRBJ2-5	TGTGCCAGCAGCCTTAACGCCGGGACCCGGTTGGAGACCCAGTACTTC	CASSLNAGTRLETQYF
14	NA	TRBV12-3/TRBV12-4	NA	TRBJ2-7	TGTGCCAGCAGTTTAATGTACACAGGCCACGAGCAGTACTTC	CASSLMYTGHEQYF
14	NA	TRBV5-1	NA	TRBJ2-5	TGCGCCAGCAGCGTACCAGTAATCCAAGAGACCCAGTACTTC	CASSVPVIQETQYF
15	NA	TRBV5-1	NA	TRBJ1-2	TGCGCCAGCAGCTCCTATCCCGACGGGACCTATGGCTACACCTTC	CASSSYPDGTYGYTF
14	many	TRBV12-3/TRBV12-4	NA	TRBJ2-7	TGTGCCAGCAGTTTGACAGAGAGCTCCTACGAGCAGTACTTC	CASSLTESSYEQYF
17	few	TRBV25-1	TRBD1	TRBJ2-7	TGTGCCAGCAGTGTGTCCTCCGGGACAGGGCCCCTCTACGAGCAGTACTTC	CASSVSSGTGPLYEQYF
13	few	TRBV19	TRBD1	TRBJ1-2	TGTGCCAGTAGTATGACAGGGTACTATGGCTACACCTTC	CASSMTGYYGYTF
14	few	TRBV29-1	TRBD2	TRBJ2-7	TGCAGCGTTCGAACTAGCGGGCAATACTACGAGCAGTACTTC	CSVRTSGQYYEQYF
15	few	TRBV7-2	NA	TRBJ1-6	TGTGCCAGCAGCTTACAGCCTAATAGGGGTTCACCCCTCCACTTT	CASSLQPNRGSPLHF
14	NA	TRBV12-3/TRBV12-4	TRBD2	TRBJ2-3	TGTGCCAGCAGCCCTAGCGGGGAAACAGATACGCAGTATTTT	CASSPSGETDTQYF
13	NA	TRBV12-3/TRBV12-4	TRBD2	TRBJ2-5	TGTGCCAGCAGTGGACTAGCGCAAGAGACCCAGTACTTC	CASSGLAQETQYF
15	few	TRBV4-1	TRBD2	TRBJ2-2	TGCGCCAGTACACCGGGACTAGCGTACACCGGGGAGCTGTTTTTT	CASTPGLAYTGELFF
17	NA	TRBV15	NA	TRBJ2-2	TGTGCCACCAGCGGCCAAAGACGGCTCCTTAACACCGGGGAGCTGTTTTTT	CATSGQRRLLNTGELFF
14	many	TRBV4-1	NA	TRBJ2-7	TGCGCCAGCAGCCTTCGGACGGCCTCCTACGAGCAGTACTTC	CASSLRTASYEQYF
14	NA	TRBV6-1	NA	TRBJ2-1	TGTGCCGCCCGGGGGCCTCCCTCCTACAATGAGCAGTTCTTC	CAARGPPSYNEQFF
14	NA	TRBV20-1	NA	TRBJ2-3	TGCAGTGCTAGCAAGAGGGAAACCACAGATACGCAGTATTTT	CSASKRETTDTQYF
15	NA	TRBV12-3/TRBV12-4	NA	TRBJ2-2	TGTGCCAGCAGTTTCCTTGGGCCGAACACCGGGGAGCTGTTTTTT	CASSFLGPNTGELFF
15	few	TRBV12-3/TRBV12-4	NA	TRBJ2-4	TGTGCCAGCAGTTTAAAGGGACCTTACAAAAACATTCAGTACTTC	CASSLKGPYKNIQYF
14	NA	TRBV5-1	NA	TRBJ2-1	TGCGCCAGCAGCTTGTCGGCTAGTACCGATGAGCAGTTCTTC	CASSLSASTDEQFF
14	many	TRBV5-1	NA	TRBJ2-7	TGCGCCAGCAGCTTGGGACAGGACACCTACGAGCAGTACTTC	CASSLGQDTYEQYF
14	few	TRBV10-2	NA	TRBJ2-3	TGCGCCAGCAGGGGGTCAGGCCCCACAGATACGCAGTATTTT	CASRGSGPTDTQYF
12	few	TRBV21-1	NA	TRBJ1-5	TGTGCCAGCGGCAGGCGAAGTCAGCCCCAGCATTTT	CASGRRSQPQHF
13	NA	TRBV13	NA	TRBJ2-7	TGTGCCAGCAGTCCAGCGAACGGGTACGAGCAGTACTTC	CASSPANGYEQYF
11	NA	TRBV29-1	NA	TRBJ2-7	TGCAGCGTTGGTGTGTTCTACGAGCAGTACTTC	CSVGVFYEQYF